The count of the clone carrying this T cell receptor beta chain is one. Its target is not known. The data are from a study of cytomegalovirus exposure and HLA in healthy donors. Study-wide results and caveats: Immune exposure information comprised only CMV serostatus. Productive rates of about 87% or about 30% were seen for most TCR beta V segments in an earlier analysis. V- and J-gene trimming in TCR beta was tied to a missense DCLRE1C variant by an analysis performed later. Sequence variants that were highly shared formed a cluster that was likely a sequencing artifact.

Germline lookup yields CDR1 GTSNPN and CDR2 SVGIG (reference sequence). V was trimmed by 0 bases and J by 0 bases, leaving 12 bases between them. The CDR3 length is 17 residues. Amplification used 60 Vbeta primers and 13 Jbeta primers. TCRdb keeps only in-frame clones here, not all; method: immunoSEQ multiplex PCR. The top ten hold 20% to 25% of the sample, which has about 82,000 clones, about 66% seen once. This chain links TRBV30 with TRBJ2-6; D perhaps matches TRBD2 (6 bases). Source material: PBMCs. The origin of this receptor is a woman aged 45-60 years in good health and CMV-seropositive. CDR3 DNA sequence: TGTGCCTGGAGTGTACGGCGGGGCAGCTCTGGGGCCAACGTCCTGACTTTC. Translation: CAWSVRRGSSGANVLTF.